This T cell receptor beta chain was documented in a study of CD8 T cells in ankylosing spondylitis. Each CDR3 protein is one row after TCRdb ran MiXCR on the 5' RACE reads. Of about 130,000 distinct CDR3 sequences in the sample, roughly an eighth were seen once. General study findings and limits: Researchers report that disease-linked clones proved CD8+ and relatively rare in peripheral blood. Disease-linked clones reportedly concentrated significantly in matched ankylosing spondylitis synovial fluid.

In regard to this clonotype: Its cognate antigen is unknown.

The CDR3 totals 13 residues. V was shortened by 6 bases and J by 2 bases, with 14 bases between the two germline ends. Germline V CDR1 and CDR2: SQVTM, ANQGSEA. J is TRBJ2-7 and V is TRBV29-1, with D possibly TRBD1 on 6 matching bases. Sequencing was carried out using blood, either unsorted or a sorted T cell fraction (not recorded which). This sequence was found in a female donor with ankylosing spondylitis or in good health (not recorded which). This chain's CDR3 is CSVTDRDTYEQYF. DNA of the CDR3: TGCAGCGTGACGGACCGGGACACCTACGAGCAGTACTTC.